The source of this T cell receptor (beta chain) is a study of T cell responses to AZD1222 COVID-19 vaccine. Study-level background: Second doses that came at about 4 or about 12 weeks were put together. Findings and limits, study-wide: Unmutated variant regions are reportedly targeted by nearly half of spike-specific TCRs.

Data came from immunoSEQ multiplex PCR; TCRdb stores just in-frame clones and leaves some out. The top ten clones hold about 10% of a sample with about 120,000 clones, almost 90% of them seen once. CDR1 is MDHEN, CDR2 SYDVKM, per germline. With V trimmed by 6 bases and J by 8 bases, 5 bases remained unmatched. The CDR3 spans 12 residues. The count of this clone is one. Its antigen is not known. The specimen comprised peripheral blood, sampled on day 0 of AZD1222 vaccination. The TCR sequence derives from an adult in good health. The chain couples TRBV28 to TRBJ1-2; TRBD1 matches at 8 bases. The CDR3 reads CASSSTGVGYTF. DNA of the CDR3: TGTGCCAGCAGCTCGACAGGGGTGGGCTACACCTTC.